This TCR beta chain stems from a study of blood T cell repertoires in COVID-19. TCRdb keeps only in-frame clones here, not all; method: immunoSEQ multiplex PCR. The sample contains approximately 140,000 clones, 88% of which appear only once. For this clone: A read error may produce the germline difference seen at one junction end.

The origin of this receptor is a human donor in a cohort sampled during active COVID-19. The sequenced sample was peripheral blood.

The CDR3 protein is CASGLGASPQHF. The CDR3 coding sequence is TGTGCCAGCGGTTTAGGGGCCTCGCCCCAGCATTTT. J is TRBJ1-5 and V is TRBV12-3 or TRBV12-4, with D tentatively TRBD1 (5 bases). This CDR3 comprises 12 residues.